The present TCR beta chain was sequenced within a study of control samples from healthy donors and cancer patients. Some clones are missing from TCRdb's copy, which holds only in-frame ones; the method was immunoSEQ multiplex PCR. The sample shows around 250,000 clones, about 80% of them seen only once. Per germline, CDR1 LGHDT and CDR2 YNNKEL (reference sequence). With 4 bases clipped from V and 3 bases from J, the junction kept 0 bases outside the gene matches. The CDR3 covers 14 residues. This sequence joins TRBV3-1 (or the pseudogene TRBV3-2) and TRBJ1-6; 7 bases are shared with TRBD1. This clonotype originated in a woman aged 55-75 years with lung cancer. The sequencing input was PBMCs. This CDR3 is CASSRDSYNSPLHF. The CDR3, as DNA: TGTGCCAGCAGCCGGGACAGCTATAATTCACCCCTCCACTTT.